This TCR beta chain was sequenced during a study of a mutant IDH1 vaccine in newly diagnosed glioma (dated by TCRdb to the early 2020s). Concerning the study at large: In the chemotherapy-containing groups, vaccination started alongside temozolomide cycles, whereas in patients who had radiotherapy alone it started 4-6 weeks after radiotherapy. Of the 32 patients who were treated, about 60% were male and approximately 40% were female, and the mean age was roughly 40 years. Before enrollment, most patients had been given radiochemotherapy with temozolomide as standard therapy, while the rest had received either radiotherapy alone or temozolomide alone. Six visits were used for peripheral blood collection: V03 (baseline), V05, V07, V10, V12 and V13. Visit V12 was the week-35 safety follow-up and visit V13 was the week-47 end of study. For exploratory analyses, longitudinal TCRB deep sequencing was carried out in about two dozen treated patients wherever samples were available. The study at large found these results: PBMC samples for TCRB deep sequencing were selected based on availability. Pseudoprogression appeared unrelated to alterations in the top peripheral T cell clonotypes detected by TCRB sequencing. The authors stated that sample limitations prevented analyses of patient blood samples from being reproduced. Across multiple MHC alleles, vaccine-induced immune responses were seen in more than 80% of patients.

To note about this clone: Its recognized antigen is unknown. Per-base quality was not reported, and no clone a single base away is much larger than it.

The CDR3 holds 15 amino acids from the cysteine to the phenylalanine. Here the CDR3 DNA is all that survives: 45 bases in frame from base 1. At the junction V is shortened by 1 base and J by 2 bases, with 11 bases in between. CDR1 and CDR2 are read off the germline V gene as MNHNS and SASEGT. The time point label corresponds to: week 47, end of study. Each vaccine dose, consisting of 300 ug of a 20-mer mutant IDH1 peptide in Montanide, was administered subcutaneously with topical imiquimod. Patients received eight vaccinations in weeks 1, 3, 5, 7, 11, 15, 19 and 23, corresponding to visits V03 through V10. All donors had newly diagnosed IDH1-mutant astrocytomas of WHO grade 3 or 4 that showed loss of nuclear ATRX. The samples were drawn from NOA16, a multicentre, single-arm, open-label phase I trial in Germany that tested a mutant IDH1 peptide vaccine in humans for the first time. Genomic DNA for TCRB sequencing was isolated from EDTA blood with the DNeasy Blood and Tissue Kit.

Library creation used the immunoSEQ multiplex PCR assay. Rearranged TCR beta chain sequences were amplified using the hsTCRB Kit according to the manufacturer's protocol. TCRB libraries were sequenced on an Illumina MiSeq. The study's processing was this. Demultiplexing, trimming and gene mapping were performed with the kit vendor's proprietary platform. TCRdb holds this immuneACCESS table with in-frame rearrangements only. Some clones are missing; in checked studies, unresolved V genes explain under half, and the rest has no known cause. The V and J calls and clone size come from that table; D and trimming were worked out from the DNA. This sample gives about 62,000 clones in total; 83% of them show up just once. The ten biggest clones cover more than 3% of the sample.

The chain is encoded by TRBV6-1 joined to TRBJ2-5, with the D gene not confidently named. The TCR comes from a man aged 25-45 years with glioma. This sample comprised PBMCs, obtained from a glioma patient whose treatment included an IDH1 peptide vaccine. The CDR3 has the sequence CASSEDLVRQETQYF. The bases read TGTGCCAGCAGTGAAGATTTGGTCAGACAAGAGACCCAGTACTTC.